These T cell receptor beta chains were read from a single sample in a study of OX40 agonist ivuxolimab in advanced cancers. Data came from immunoSEQ multiplex PCR; TCRdb stores just in-frame clones and leaves some out. The sample carries approximately 84,000 clones, more than 85% recorded once. The sample was CD4+ or CD8+ T cells sorted from blood, taken in a trial of the OX40 agonist ivuxolimab. Receptors were obtained from an adult with an advanced solid tumor such as melanoma, head and neck, liver or kidney cancer. Both conserved end residues are part of each CDR3. The order of the fields is D gene, clone size, V gene, J gene, CDR3 protein, CDR3 DNA. A D gene is named only where the DNA matches it firmly. Some rows have no size entry. The others give once, few or many, or a class for an expanded clone.

NA	NA	TRBV19	TRBJ1-3	CASGTTLFSGNTIYF	TGTGCCAGTGGGACAACTCTTTTCTCTGGAAACACCATATATTTT
TRBD2	few	TRBV5-1	TRBJ2-5	CASRLAVRETQYF	TGCGCCAGCAGGCTAGCGGTCAGAGAGACCCAGTACTTC
NA	NA	TRBV6-6	TRBJ2-7	CASSAGTLGEQYF	TGTGCCAGCAGCGCCGGGACACTCGGCGAGCAGTACTTC
NA	NA	TRBV19	TRBJ2-7	CASSIGGTVEQYF	TGTGCCAGTAGTATCGGAGGGACGGTCGAGCAGTACTTC
TRBD2	few	TRBV7-2	TRBJ2-2	CASSLGSGGGTGELFF	TGTGCCAGCAGCTTAGGAAGCGGGGGAGGAACCGGGGAGCTGTTTTTT
NA	few	TRBV2	TRBJ2-2	CASSESQLALTRAGELFF	TGTGCCAGCAGTGAAAGTCAGCTGGCCCTAACACGGGCCGGGGAGCTGTTTTTT
TRBD1	NA	TRBV9	TRBJ1-1	CASSVAGQGSTEAFF	TGTGCCAGCAGCGTAGCGGGACAGGGGTCCACTGAAGCTTTCTTT
NA	NA	TRBV30	TRBJ1-4	CAWSVWATTNEKLFF	TGTGCCTGGAGTGTTTGGGCTACAACTAATGAAAAACTGTTTTTT
TRBD1	few	TRBV19	TRBJ2-5	CASSNQGARETQYF	TGTGCCAGTAGTAACCAGGGGGCAAGGGAGACCCAGTACTTC
NA	NA	TRBV6-5	TRBJ1-1	CASSWSENTEAFF	TGTGCCAGCAGTTGGTCAGAGAACACTGAAGCTTTCTTT
TRBD1	NA	TRBV7-9	TRBJ1-1	CASSFDRGPNTEAFF	TGTGCCAGCAGCTTTGACAGGGGACCCAACACTGAAGCTTTCTTT
NA	once	TRBV5-5	TRBJ2-4	CASSLSDGILGNIQYF	TGTGCCAGCAGCTTGTCGGACGGGATCCTGGGAAACATTCAGTACTTC
NA	NA	TRBV6-5	TRBJ2-2	CASSYPVSGELFF	TGTGCCAGCAGTTACCCAGTGAGCGGGGAGCTGTTTTTT
NA	NA	TRBV5-1	TRBJ1-1	CASSLWPERTNTEAFF	TGCGCCAGCAGCTTGTGGCCAGAAAGAACGAACACTGAAGCTTTCTTT
NA	once	TRBV27	TRBJ2-7	CASSLWFGGEQYF	TGTGCCAGCAGTTTATGGTTCGGAGGAGAGCAGTACTTC
NA	NA	TRBV16	TRBJ1-1	CASSQYTEAFF	TGTGCCAGCAGCCAGTACACTGAAGCTTTCTTT
TRBD1	NA	TRBV19	TRBJ1-1	CASSGQGLTEAFF	TGTGCCAGTAGCGGACAGGGGCTCACTGAAGCTTTCTTT
NA	NA	TRBV11-2	TRBJ2-4	CASSPTYGEHIQYF	TGTGCCAGCAGCCCTACCTATGGGGAGCACATTCAGTACTTC
TRBD2	NA	TRBV15	TRBJ2-2	CATSRVRQAGDTGELFF	TGTGCCACCAGCAGAGTACGTCAAGCGGGGGACACCGGGGAGCTGTTTTTT
NA	NA	TRBV6-1	TRBJ1-1	CASVLSHWNTEAFF	TGTGCCAGCGTTCTGAGCCACTGGAACACTGAAGCTTTCTTT
TRBD1	NA	TRBV6-5	TRBJ2-5	CASSLGQGIETQYF	TGTGCCAGCAGTCTGGGACAGGGGATAGAGACCCAGTACTTC
NA	NA	TRBV15	TRBJ2-2	CATSRDLLPGELFF	TGTGCCACCAGCAGAGATCTCCTTCCCGGGGAGCTGTTTTTT
NA	NA	TRBV5-5	TRBJ1-5	CASSPDSNQPQHF	TGTGCCAGCAGCCCGGACAGCAATCAGCCCCAGCATTTT
NA	NA	TRBV27	TRBJ2-3	CASSPLQSTDTQYF	TGTGCCAGCAGTCCCCTGCAGAGCACAGATACGCAGTATTTT
TRBD2	once	TRBV11-3	TRBJ2-5	CASSLGLAGERETQYF	TGTGCCAGCAGCTTAGGGCTCGCGGGAGAAAGGGAGACCCAGTACTTC
NA	many	TRBV5-1	TRBJ1-1	CASSLAGNTEAFF	TGCGCCAGCAGCTTGGCGGGAAACACTGAAGCTTTCTTT
TRBD2	few	TRBV14	TRBJ2-7	CASSQESGFGRGSYEQYF	TGTGCCAGCAGCCAAGAATCGGGATTCGGGCGGGGGTCCTACGAGCAGTACTTC
TRBD2	NA	TRBV6-5	TRBJ2-1	CASSFNRLAGGGEQFF	TGTGCCAGCAGTTTCAACCGACTAGCGGGAGGAGGTGAGCAGTTCTTC
TRBD1	NA	TRBV5-1	TRBJ1-1	CASSSQGASTEAFF	TGCGCCAGCAGCTCCCAGGGGGCTAGCACTGAAGCTTTCTTT